This T cell receptor beta chain comes out of a study of T cell responses to AZD1222 COVID-19 vaccine. Overall study findings and caveats: Across spike, vaccine-associated CD4 TCRs were found, dominant at 160-218 and 743-854. Baseline antibody screening turned up just six seropositive AZD1222 recipients. Clonal diversity may have been underestimated in mostly white British donors.

Worth noting for this clone: Its specificity is unknown.

Analysis merged second doses at about 4 or about 12 weeks. Trimming took 0 bases from V and 5 from J, leaving 12 bases between them. The CDR3 has 15 residues. The germline V gene has CDR1 SGDLS and CDR2 YYNGEE. Here immunoSEQ multiplex PCR was the method, and the copy in TCRdb shows in-frame clones only, minus some. This sample has about 150,000 clones; 85% to 95% occur once, and the top ten carry approximately 1.6%. The rearrangement uses TRBV9 and TRBJ1-5, with a tentative D call TRBD1 (5 bases). The material was peripheral blood, obtained 28 days after the second AZD1222 dose. The sequence came from an adult who received the AZD1222 COVID-19 vaccine. The DNA of the CDR3 is TGTGCCAGCAGCGTAGATGGCAGGGCGGATCAGCCCCAGCATTTT. This sequence encodes CASSVDGRADQPQHF.